Shown below are 7 T cell receptor beta chains from a single sample sequenced in a study of cytomegalovirus exposure and HLA in healthy donors. Vbeta (60) and Jbeta (13) primers were used in the PCR. TCRdb keeps only in-frame clones here, not all; method: immunoSEQ multiplex PCR. Seen here are around 30,000 clones, roughly 89% observed once, and the top ten hold 2.5% to 3.5%. The sample taken for sequencing was PBMCs. These receptors came from a boy younger than 18 in good health and CMV-seronegative.

This chain connects TRBV7-5 to TRBJ2-7; the D call TRBD2 from the table was never checked on the DNA. TRBV7-5 is listed as a pseudogene. CDR3 length equals 14 residues. The CDR3 DNA follows: TGTGTCAGAAGCGGTAATAAGCTAAACTACGAGCAGTACTTC. Translating gives CVRSGNKLNYEQYF.

The chain links TRBV11-2 to TRBJ2-1; unclear D gene. Trimming removed 7 bases from V and 7 bases from J, with 17 bases in between. The CDR3 consists of 14 residues. From germline, CDR1 is SGHAT and CDR2 FQNNGV. CDR3 nucleotides: TGTGCCAGCACCATCCAAAACGTCCTAAATGAGCAGTTCTTC. Its translation: CASTIQNVLNEQFF.

This clone was counted once. V and J are TRBV5-6 and TRBJ1-5; 12 nucleotides line up with TRBD1. Germline CDR1 SGHDT, CDR2 YYEEEE. This CDR3 spans 19 amino acids. The trim removed 4 bases at V and 9 bases at J, leaving 20 bases unmatched. The CDR3 DNA sequence: TGTGCCAGCAGCGCGACCTCAACCGGGACAGGGGGCGTCGGGGTGCCCCAGCATTTT. Residues: CASSATSTGTGGVGVPQHF.

The chain links TRBV2 to TRBJ1-4; 7 nucleotides align to TRBD1. Trimming removed 9 bases from V and 7 bases from J; junction bases left unmatched: 8. This CDR3 spans 13 amino acids. The germline V gene encodes CDR1 SNHLY and CDR2 FYNNEI. The CDR3, as DNA: TGTGCCAGTACCAGGGGGTTTGGTGAAAAACTGTTTTTT. Translating gives CASTRGFGEKLFF.

The chain links TRBV5-1 to TRBJ1-2; 8 nucleotides align to TRBD1. Germline values: CDR1 SGHRS, CDR2 YFSETQ. V trimming: 1 base; J trimming: 3 bases; junction bases outside the gene matches: 2. This CDR3 spans 14 amino acids. The CDR3 DNA sequence: TGCGCCAGCAGCTTGACGGGACAGGACTATGGCTACACCTTC. Residues: CASSLTGQDYGYTF.

The chain recombines TRBV6-5 with TRBJ1-1, with no clear D. The CDR3 totals 16 residues. Germline loops: CDR1 MNHEY, CDR2 SVGAGI. Trimming stripped 4 bases from V and 0 bases from J, with 15 bases between. CDR3 protein: CASSSRDGRMNTEAFF. The CDR3 DNA is TGTGCCAGCAGTTCTCGAGATGGGAGGATGAACACTGAAGCTTTCTTT.

This rearrangement joins TRBV5-4 to TRBJ2-7; tentative D call: TRBD2 (5 bases). Per germline, CDR1 SGHNT and CDR2 YYREEE (reference sequence). The CDR3 totals 13 residues. V dropped 3 bases and J dropped 2 bases, with 9 bases sitting between them. Here the CDR3 DNA reads TGTGCCAGCAGCTATGACGGGGCCTACGAGCAGTACTTC. Translation: CASSYDGAYEQYF. The entire variable domain, with the rest obtained from reference TRBV5-4 and TRBJ2-7, is as follows: ETGVTQSPTHLIKTRGQQVTLRCSSQSGHNTVSWYQQALGQGPQFIFQYYREEENGRGNFPPRFSGLQFPNYSSELNVNALELDDSALYLCASSYDGAYEQYFGPGTRLTVT.